Listed here are 18 T cell receptor beta chains from one sample, sequenced in a study of blood T cell repertoires in COVID-19 (dated by TCRdb to about 2020). Receptor libraries were prepared by the immunoSEQ multiplex PCR assay. TCRdb's version of the immuneACCESS table is confined to in-frame rearrangements and falls short of the full clone set. An unresolved V gene accounts for under half of the shortfall where checked; the remainder is of unknown origin. The sample has 90,000 to 130,000 clones on record, roughly 70% of them singletons. The ten largest account for about 1.8% of the sample. The sample consisted of peripheral blood. Receptor source: a woman aged 40 to 50 with acute or convalescent COVID-19.

This chain connects TRBV4-1 to TRBJ2-1, with D possibly TRBD1 on 5 matching bases. Germline lookup yields CDR1 MGHRA and CDR2 YSYEKL. This CDR3 has 16 residues. Trimming cost V 2 bases and J 2 bases, with 13 bases left between them. CDR3 sequence (DNA): TGCGCCAGCAGCCAATCGAATACAGGCCCCTACAATGAGCAGTTCTTC. Its protein product is CASSQSNTGPYNEQFF.

This clone was seen only a few times. The V gene is TRBV7-8, the J gene TRBJ2-7; 11 bases are shared with TRBD1. This CDR3 region has 14 residues. Trimming removed 3 bases from V and 5 bases from J; junction bases left unmatched: 3. Germline V gene lookup returns CDR1 SGHVS and CDR2 FQNEAQ. The CDR3 protein is CASSFGTGGNEQYF. DNA of the CDR3: TGTGCCAGCAGCTTCGGGACAGGGGGGAACGAGCAGTACTTC.

The chain couples TRBV5-4 to TRBJ2-5; 8 positions match TRBD1. The germline V gene has CDR1 SGHNT and CDR2 YYREEE (reference sequence). The length of the CDR3 is 13 residues. J lost 3 bases, V lost 4 bases, and 2 bases had no gene match. The CDR3 spells CASSTDREETQYF. The CDR3 region has the DNA TGTGCCAGCAGCACGGACAGGGAAGAGACCCAGTACTTC.

The V call is TRBV6-1, the J call TRBJ2-5; the match to TRBD2 covers 13 bases. V was pared by 2 bases and J by 7 bases, with 4 bases of the junction left unmatched. The V gene's germline CDR1 is MNHNS and CDR2 SASEGT. The CDR3 spans 15 residues. The CDR3 here is CASSEIWTSGGTQYF. CDR3 coding DNA: TGTGCCAGCAGTGAAATCTGGACTAGCGGGGGGACCCAGTACTTC.

This clone was detected only once. The J gene is TRBJ2-7, the V gene TRBV15, with D perhaps TRBD2 (6 bases). CDR1 and CDR2 from the germline V gene are LNHNV and YYDKDF (reference sequence). The CDR3 has 16 amino acids. Trimming removed 4 bases at V and 3 bases at J, with 19 bases between. Written as DNA, the CDR3 is TGTGCCACCAGCAAATCAGCGACGGGGGACCTCTACGAGCAGTACTTC. Translating it yields CATSKSATGDLYEQYF.

The chain couples TRBV7-2 to TRBJ2-1; TRBD2 matches 14 bases. V shed 3 bases and J 6 bases; nucleotides not matched to a gene: 1. CDR1 is SGHTA, CDR2 FQGNSA, per germline. This CDR3 has 15 amino acids. The CDR3 reads CASSLGTSGGNEQFF. CDR3 nucleotides: TGTGCCAGCAGCTTGGGGACTAGCGGGGGCAATGAGCAGTTCTTC.

A few counts support this clone. The chain carries TRBV28 and TRBJ1-6; 7 bases are shared with TRBD1. The germline CDR1 and CDR2 sequences are MDHEN and SYDVKM. The CDR3 is 17 residues long. Unmatched junction bases numbered 11, after V lost 6 bases and J lost 3 bases. The CDR3 bases are TGTGCCAGCAGGGTGGGACAGCGTCTAAACTATAATTCACCCCTCCACTTT. It translates to CASRVGQRLNYNSPLHF.

The chain links TRBV28 to TRBJ2-7; 10 bases line up with TRBD2. Germline CDR1 MDHEN, CDR2 SYDVKM. Trimming removed 1 base from V and 3 bases from J; junction bases left unmatched: 3. This CDR3 is 15 amino acids long. In DNA, the CDR3 is TGTGCCAGCAGTTTATCTAGCGGGGGACGCTACGAGCAGTACTTC. It translates to CASSLSSGGRYEQYF.

This chain uses TRBV5-1 with TRBJ2-2; TRBD2 is a possible D gene (5 bases). Deletions cut 4 bases from V and 1 base from J, with 11 bases between. The CDR3 consists of 15 residues. Looked up from germline, CDR1 is SGHRS and CDR2 is YFSETQ. CDR3 residues: CASSLARQNTGELFF. The CDR3 DNA reads as TGCGCCAGCAGCCTAGCTAGACAGAACACCGGGGAGCTGTTTTTT.

This clone has only one observation. This CDR3 is CASIKGQGRNEKLFF. The CDR3 bases are TGTGCCAGCATTAAGGGACAGGGGAGAAATGAAAAACTGTTTTTT. The chain uses TRBV6-6 and TRBJ1-4; 10 bases agree with TRBD1. Germline V lookup: CDR1 MNHNY, CDR2 SVGAGI (reference sequence). The CDR3 extends over 15 amino acids. Trimming at V came to 7 bases and at J to 5 bases, leaving 7 bases not matched to a gene.

The chain uses TRBV19 and TRBJ2-7; D perhaps matches TRBD2 (6 bases). The germline V gene has CDR1 LNHDA and CDR2 SQIVND (reference sequence). The V end was cut by 2 bases, the J end by 6 bases, with 14 bases between. CDR3 size: 14 residues. CDR3 loop: CASSITRDSGEQYF. CDR3 DNA: TGTGCCAGTAGTATAACCAGGGACTCGGGCGAGCAGTACTTC.

The chain uses TRBV2 and TRBJ1-4, with 7 bases lining up with TRBD1. From germline, CDR1 is SNHLY and CDR2 FYNNEI. V trimming: 8 bases; J trimming: 8 bases; junction bases outside the gene matches: 11. CDR3 size: 14 residues. The CDR3 reads CASQEQGTLEKLFF. The CDR3 nucleotides read TGTGCCAGCCAAGAACAGGGGACTTTAGAAAAACTGTTTTTT. Together with reference TRBV2 and TRBJ1-4, the CDR3 gives the full variable domain: EPEVTQTPSHQVTQMGQEVILRCVPISNHLYFYWYRQILGQKVEFLVSFYNNEISEKSEIFDDQFSVERPDGSNFTLKIRSTKLEDSAMYFCASQEQGTLEKLFFGSGTQLSVL.

This clone has just one count. The V call is TRBV27, the J call TRBJ1-2; D unclear. Trimming pared 3 bases from V and 1 base from J, leaving 9 bases between. The CDR3 is made up of 14 amino acids. Germline CDR1 MNHEY, CDR2 SMNVEV (reference sequence). CDR3 sequence reads: CASSFSGLNYGYTF. Written as DNA, the CDR3 is TGTGCCAGCAGTTTCTCGGGTCTTAACTATGGCTACACCTTC.

The chain uses TRBV6-1 and TRBJ1-1; the match to TRBD1 covers 7 bases. This CDR3 is built from 13 residues. From germline, CDR1 is MNHNS and CDR2 SASEGT. V was clipped by 3 bases and J by 5 bases; unmatched bases: 3. The CDR3 protein is CASSERTGTEAFF. The CDR3 coding sequence is TGTGCCAGCAGTGAGCGGACAGGTACTGAAGCTTTCTTT.

The rearrangement uses TRBV12-3 or TRBV12-4 and TRBJ1-1, with unresolved D. The CDR3 spans 12 residues. V shed 7 bases and J shed 5 bases, with 11 bases lying between them. The CDR3 nucleotides read TGTGCCAGCACCCCGCGAGGGACTGAAGCTTTCTTT. Translation gives CASTPRGTEAFF.

The rearrangement links TRBV5-1 to TRBJ2-3; the match to TRBD2 covers 9 bases. The CDR3 is 15 amino acids. The V segment lost 6 bases and the J segment 0 bases; nucleotides outside the gene matches: 5. CDR1 SGHRS and CDR2 YFSETQ come from the germline V gene. CDR3 bases: TGCGCCAGCAAGGGTAGCGGGGGTAGCACAGATACGCAGTATTTT. It encodes CASKGSGGSTDTQYF.

This clone has just a few counts. Other DNA sequences in this sample translate to the same CDR3. V gene TRBV5-1 combines with J gene TRBJ2-2, with TRBD1 as a possible D gene (6 bases). This CDR3 has 16 residues. Germline CDR1 is SGHRS and CDR2 is YFSETQ. The V and J ends lost 2 bases and 0 bases respectively, with 11 bases between them. CDR3 nucleotides: TGCGCCAGCAGCTTCACAGGGTTATCGAACACCGGGGAGCTGTTTTTT. Its translation: CASSFTGLSNTGELFF.

There are a few counts of this clone. This chain connects TRBV7-3 to TRBJ2-5; 11 positions agree with TRBD1. The CDR3 has 17 residues. The V and J ends lost 5 bases and 2 bases, in that order; junction bases with no gene match: 10. CDR1 and CDR2 from the germline V gene are SGHTA and FQGTGA. Here the CDR3 DNA reads TGTGCCAGCAGCCGGACAGGGGGCCACGGAGTTCAAGAGACCCAGTACTTC. It translates to CASSRTGGHGVQETQYF. Based on the CDR3 plus reference TRBV7-3 and TRBJ2-5, the full variable domain is GAGVSQTPSNKVTEKGKYVELRCDPISGHTALYWYRQSLGQGPEFLIYFQGTGAADDSGLPNDRFFAVRPEGSVSTLKIQRTERGDSAVYLCASSRTGGHGVQETQYFGPGTRLLVL.